Here is one T cell receptor (beta chain) with its context. Its antigen target is currently unknown. No base qualities exist here, and no much larger clone lies one base off it. The cohort was made up of approximately 670 healthy bone marrow donors. All cohort members were sampled while nominally healthy, although unrecorded immune exposures were likely present. Of the 666 cohort members, about 280 had positive CMV serostatus and 350 to 450 had negative CMV serostatus, and CMV serostatus was not recorded for the donor. Every donor gave a peripheral blood sample, and the peripheral blood mononuclear cells from that sample were used for TCR beta sequencing. The Qiagen DNeasy Blood Extraction Kit was used to extract genomic DNA from the blood cell samples. These data come from a study of cytomegalovirus exposure and HLA in healthy donors (dated 2017 in TCRdb). Background for the entire study: An earlier analysis of about 560 of the donors reported 250 to 350 Gb of sequence data and 95 million to 140 million unique TCR beta sequences obtained from about 179 million T cells. An early release that covered some 630 HLA-typed donors contained around 330 gigabases of sequencing data and about 84 million unique TCR sequences. Of the 398 genotyped donors, roughly 85% fell in the genetic ancestry cluster associated with self-reported Caucasian donors. The aim of the study was to test whether cataloging public T cell receptors could identify signatures of past pathogen exposure. The study used immunosequencing to profile the T cell repertoires of approximately 690 subjects and linked those repertoires to cytomegalovirus serostatus. Along with the roughly 710-subject first cohort, a separate validation cohort of around 110 different subjects was used. To predict cytomegalovirus infection status, the study combined high-throughput TCR immunosequencing, statistical association of individual TCRs with disease status, and machine learning. To study patterns of TCR occurrence, a later analysis re-analyzed previously published TCR beta repertoires from several hundred donors and added high-resolution HLA genotyping. The later analysis used no new phenotypic data to find candidate immune exposures, relying instead on TCR beta sequences and their occurrence across donors. An earlier analysis of 450 to 750 of the donors used high-throughput TCR beta sequencing to judge whether each TCR beta V gene segment behaved as functional or pseudogenic. Donor age, sex, ethnicity and CMV serostatus were compiled together with the repertoire data. In a later genetic analysis, genome-wide SNP genotypes for about 60% of the 666 donors were used, and that subset was treated as a discovery cohort. Every repertoire in the discovery cohort had been generated on one and the same sequencing platform. Both class I and class II loci were covered by HLA typing, at four-digit resolution. The number of donors typed differed by locus, with roughly 620-640 for A, B, C, DRB1 and DQB1, around 560 for DQA1, 600 to 610 for DPA1, and 400 to 490 for DPB1. Because of strong linkage in the cohort, roughly five DR-DQ haplotypes were treated as single units for association and clustering. Across approximately 420 genotyped donors of the cohort, an average of roughly 230,000 unique TCR beta nucleotide sequences per donor were sequenced, and 15% to 20% of those sequences were non-productive. Study-level results and caveats: A further reported finding was that TCR beta sequences accurately predicted the HLA-A and HLA-B alleles for most subjects in the first cohort. HLA typing was unavailable for some donors at each locus, so association tests used only the typed subset. Most CMV-associated TCR beta chains appeared to be HLA-restricted in a later analysis, and the HLA associations seemed to be driven largely by CMV exposure. Specific HLA alleles were associated with more than 15,000 TCR beta sequences at a false discovery rate of 0.05 in a later analysis. Compared with the roughly 700-donor mean, donors in an Asian-associated ancestry cluster had fewer N-insertions in productive TCRs, according to a later genetic analysis. In the study, about 150 TCR beta chains were listed as associated with cytomegalovirus. A later analysis reported that several top co-occurrence clusters appeared linked to parvovirus B19, influenza, CMV and Epstein-Barr virus. Some IMGT-functional V segments, including TRBV6-2 and TRBV6-3, could not be told apart with the 87-base-pair reads, so those segments were excluded. The classifier was reported to diagnose cytomegalovirus status with high specificity and sensitivity in both the original cohort and the validation cohort. In vitro tests confirmed that a few of the cytomegalovirus-associated TCR beta chains recognize cytomegalovirus antigens. Because counts were too low, roughly 16 rarely observed V segments, including chromosome 9 orphons, were excluded from the earlier analysis of a few hundred of the donors. In a later analysis, the rate of TCR association differed among HLA loci, with DRB1 alleles having the most associated TCRs and HLA-C alleles having the fewest. Assigning TCR associations to individual alleles was difficult when HLA alleles, especially DR and DQ, strongly co-occurred. Most TCR sequences were seen in very few donors, while some public TCRs were found in many individuals. Linkage disequilibrium might explain the correlated functional status among segregating V segments, but an unknown experimental factor could not be excluded. Compared with equally common non-associated chains, HLA-associated TCR beta chains in a later analysis were more clonally expanded and had lower generation probabilities. Presence/absence analyses assumed roughly uniform sequencing depth across donors, an assumption that may not hold. In this cohort, only TCR beta chains were sequenced, and detectable features were limited by the absence of alpha or paired-chain data. A cluster of highly shared sequence variants was judged likely to represent a technical artifact of the sequencing pipeline. In an earlier analysis of around 600 of the donors, most TCR beta V segments were observed in productive rearrangements about 87% or about 30% of the time, broadly matching IMGT annotations. It was suggested by the authors that the approach could potentially be generalized to other disease states and immunological phenotypes. CMV serostatus was the only immune exposure information available for the cohort. A later genetic analysis associated a missense DCLRE1C variant with V-gene and J-gene trimming of TCR beta chains, and an independent cohort replicated the association.

Library generation was performed with the immunoSEQ multiplex PCR assay. The multiplex PCR relied on a mix of 60 forward primers for TCR Vbeta segments and 13 reverse primers for TCR Jbeta segments. The CDR3 region of rearranged TCR beta genes was amplified from genomic DNA by a multiplex PCR assay. Amplified TCR beta libraries were sequenced as 87-base-pair reads on the Illumina HiSeq System. For the original study's pipeline: A later analysis counted about 80 million unique TCR beta chains across the 640 or so repertoires, and roughly 9.9 million of these chains were shared by at least two donors. To remove PCR and sequencing errors, raw reads were error-corrected and collapsed into unique sequences using a nearest-neighbor algorithm that merged closely related sequences. Alignment of CDR3 sequences to IMGT reference sequences was used to assign V, D and J gene segments. For a sequence to be retained, a match of at least six nucleotides was required to both a V gene segment and a J gene segment. A rearrangement was called productive if the CDR3 had no stop codons and remained in frame with V and J, and every other rearrangement was called non-productive. CDR3 was defined by IMGT convention, running from the second conserved V-encoded cysteine to the conserved J-encoded phenylalanine. The earlier analysis of approximately 590 of the donors excluded any sequence lacking an unambiguous match to a single V gene segment. In an earlier analysis of 587 of the donors, a V segment was called functional when productive rearrangements were above 56.7%, and segregating when the standard deviation between donors exceeded 5%. A statistical classification framework was developed to diagnose cytomegalovirus status using the catalog of TCR beta chain sequences. In a later analysis, TCR nucleotide sequences were compared against IMGT/GENE-DB human TR gene sequences so that V and J genes could be assigned. The TCRdist pipeline was used in a later analysis to assign CDR3 sequences and most-parsimonious VDJ recombination scenarios. A later analysis defined each TCR beta chain by its CDR3 amino acid sequence plus V-gene family, and excluded reads lacking a unique V-gene family. To address suspected cross-contamination and a sequencing artifact, a later analysis removed around 600 highly shared, low-generation-probability nucleotide sequences. In a later analysis, a clonal expansion index for each public chain was calculated from normalized within-repertoire ranks of inferred template counts. In a later analysis, generation probabilities were computed using a VDJ recombination model fitted to out-of-frame rearrangements, and the results were checked against IGoR. Hypergeometric tests were used in a later analysis to score TCR-TCR, TCR-HLA and TCR-CMV co-occurrence, with a repertoire-size bias correction applied to the TCR pairs. To estimate false discovery rates, a later analysis permuted the HLA or CMV assignments 20 times. In a later analysis, co-occurring TCRs were grouped with DBSCAN, and TCRdist sequence similarity was added when clustering was performed within HLA-allele-positive subsets. Repertoires with fewer than 30,000 or more than 120,000 public chains were left out of co-occurrence clustering, as were five repertoires with anomalous nucleotide sharing. Here the immuneACCESS table is served through TCRdb, limited to in-frame sequences with V and J called. Missing clones are a known gap in these copies; in checked studies unresolved V genes cover under half, and the rest lacks a known reason. V and J calls and clone size come straight from that table; D and trimming were deduced from the DNA. For this sample the table gives just under 95,000 clones, of which 81% were detected only once. The ten largest make up 10% to 13% of the sample.

From the germline V gene, CDR1 is SGHRS and CDR2 is YFSETQ. The cysteine opens and the phenylalanine closes a CDR3 of 14 amino acids. CDR3 DNA only is kept here, 42 bases in frame from base 1. The germline V and J ends show losses of 3 bases and 2 bases respectively, and no gene match explains 2 bases of the junction. The chain was built from TRBV5-1 and TRBJ1-5; 7 nucleotides in the junction match TRBD1. Sequencing was performed on PBMCs. This receptor was obtained from a human donor in good health. The CDR3: CASSWDSGNQPQHF. The base sequence is TGCGCCAGCAGCTGGGACAGTGGCAATCAGCCCCAGCATTTT.